This T cell receptor beta chain was recovered during a study of cytomegalovirus exposure and HLA in healthy donors. This clone occurred once. Germline V gene data show CDR1 as LGHNA and CDR2 as YNFKEQ. This CDR3 comprises 16 residues. Losses at the gene ends were 3 bases for V and 2 bases for J; bases not matched to a gene: 8. PCR employed 60 Vbeta and 13 Jbeta primers. The repertoire was sequenced with immunoSEQ multiplex PCR; TCRdb's copy has only in-frame clones and lacks some. The table has 85,000 to 130,000 clones, 70% to 75% seen once; the top ten hold 2.8%. The sample comprised PBMCs. This TCR came from a female donor in good health and CMV-seronegative. The genes are TRBV4-2 and TRBJ2-3, with 7 bases that match TRBD2. The CDR3 nucleotides are TGTGCCAGCAGCCACGGGATAGAGCGGGACACAGATACGCAGTATTTT. It translates to CASSHGIERDTDTQYF.